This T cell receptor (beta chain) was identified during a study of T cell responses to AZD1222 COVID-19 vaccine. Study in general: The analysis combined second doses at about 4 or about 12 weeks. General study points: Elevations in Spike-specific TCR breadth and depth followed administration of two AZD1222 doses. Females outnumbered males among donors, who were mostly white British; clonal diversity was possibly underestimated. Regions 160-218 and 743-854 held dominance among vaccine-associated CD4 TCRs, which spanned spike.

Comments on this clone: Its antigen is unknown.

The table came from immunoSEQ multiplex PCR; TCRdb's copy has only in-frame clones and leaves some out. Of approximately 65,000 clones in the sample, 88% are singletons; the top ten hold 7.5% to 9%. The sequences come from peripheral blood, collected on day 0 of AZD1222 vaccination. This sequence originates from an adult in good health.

The CDR3 loop is CASSQGSRTSNYEQYF. CDR3 bases: TGTGCCAGCAGCCAAGGTTCTAGGACTAGCAACTACGAGCAGTACTTC. The chain joins TRBV4-2 to TRBJ2-7, with 8 bases identical to TRBD2. This CDR3 spans 16 amino acids. Germline CDR1 and CDR2: LGHNA and YNFKEQ. With V trimmed by 1 base and J by 3 bases, 8 bases remained unmatched.